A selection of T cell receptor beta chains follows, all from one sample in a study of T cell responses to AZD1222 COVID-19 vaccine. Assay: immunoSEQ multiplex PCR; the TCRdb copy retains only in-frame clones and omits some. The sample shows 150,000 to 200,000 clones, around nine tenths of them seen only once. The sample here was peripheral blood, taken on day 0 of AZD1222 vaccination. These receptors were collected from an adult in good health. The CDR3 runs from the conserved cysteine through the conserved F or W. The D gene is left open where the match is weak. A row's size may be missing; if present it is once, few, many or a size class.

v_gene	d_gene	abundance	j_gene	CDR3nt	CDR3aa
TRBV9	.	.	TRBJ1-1	TGTGCCAGCAGCGGTTCAGGGGAATTCTCTGAAGCTTTCTTT	CASSGSGEFSEAFF
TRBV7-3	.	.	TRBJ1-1	TGTGCCAGCAGCTTACAGGGGAATTATGTCACTGAAGCTTTCTTT	CASSLQGNYVTEAFF
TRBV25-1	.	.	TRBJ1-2	TGTGCCAGCAGTGAATATCCCCAGGGCAGCTATGGCTACACCTTC	CASSEYPQGSYGYTF
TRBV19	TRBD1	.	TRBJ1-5	TGTGCCAGTAGGAGTACAGGGGGTTTGAATCAGCCCCAGCATTTT	CASRSTGGLNQPQHF
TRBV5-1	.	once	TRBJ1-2	TGCGCCAGCAGCCCAGCCGAGGGGGTCGGCGGCTACACCTTC	CASSPAEGVGGYTF
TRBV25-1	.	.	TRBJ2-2	TGTGCCAGCAGGACGGGGACGAACACCGCGGAGCTGTTTTTT	CASRTGTNTAELFF
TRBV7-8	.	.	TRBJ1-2	TGTGCCAGCAGCCCAGCCCGGGCCTCTAACTATGGCTACACCTTC	CASSPARASNYGYTF
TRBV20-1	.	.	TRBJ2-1	TGCAGTGTAAGGTACAATGAGCAGTTCTTC	CSVRYNEQFF
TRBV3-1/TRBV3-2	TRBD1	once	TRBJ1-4	TGTGCCAGCAGCCAACCCGGGACAGGGGGTGAAAAACTGTTTTTT	CASSQPGTGGEKLFF
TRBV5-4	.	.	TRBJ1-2	TGTGCCAGCAGCTTGGACGGAGATGGCTACACCTTC	CASSLDGDGYTF
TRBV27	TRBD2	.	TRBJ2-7	TGTGCCAGCAGTTATCGGGAGGGCTGGCATGAGCAGTACTTC	CASSYREGWHEQYF